The rows below give T cell receptor beta chains drawn from one sample of a study of control samples from healthy donors and cancer patients. Assay used: immunoSEQ multiplex PCR; TCRdb lists only in-frame clones, some missing. The table records about 130,000 clones, approximately 90% of them present only once. Sequencing input: blood. Every receptor here comes from a middle-aged man in good health. Each CDR3 is given with its conserved first and last residue. D genes are given only for firm matches.

CDR3 protein: CAWSVLGRSDGYTF
J gene: TRBJ1-2
D gene: NA
V gene: TRBV30

CDR3 protein: CAWSVPNLNTGELFF
J gene: TRBJ2-2
D gene: NA
V gene: TRBV30

CDR3 protein: CASSPYDSGGVKTQYF
J gene: TRBJ2-5
D gene: TRBD2
V gene: TRBV7-2

CDR3 protein: CASSLPGEAFF
J gene: TRBJ1-1
D gene: NA
V gene: TRBV7-9

CDR3 protein: CSVWTGAGYTF
J gene: TRBJ1-2
D gene: NA
V gene: TRBV29-1

CDR3 protein: CASSPDSRYGYTF
J gene: TRBJ1-2
D gene: NA
V gene: TRBV5-1

CDR3 protein: CASSLAAGRTGELFF
J gene: TRBJ2-2
D gene: NA
V gene: TRBV5-8

CDR3 protein: CASSSDRGYGYTF
J gene: TRBJ1-2
D gene: TRBD1
V gene: TRBV5-4

CDR3 protein: CASSQGTGGNEQFF
J gene: TRBJ2-1
D gene: TRBD1
V gene: TRBV4-2

CDR3 protein: CASSSGEGFGETQYF
J gene: TRBJ2-5
D gene: NA
V gene: TRBV28

CDR3 protein: CASSVGGRAYEQYF
J gene: TRBJ2-7
D gene: NA
V gene: TRBV9

CDR3 protein: CASSFSPAPEAFF
J gene: TRBJ1-1
D gene: NA
V gene: TRBV5-6

CDR3 protein: CASSPGTMVSMNTEAFF
J gene: TRBJ1-1
D gene: NA
V gene: TRBV7-9

CDR3 protein: CAISEQGLNTEAFF
J gene: TRBJ1-1
D gene: NA
V gene: TRBV10-3

CDR3 protein: CASSEATGEAGESSYEQYF
J gene: TRBJ2-7
D gene: NA
V gene: TRBV13

CDR3 protein: CAISGVGDTIYF
J gene: TRBJ1-3
D gene: NA
V gene: TRBV10-3

CDR3 protein: CASSFSGSRTEAFF
J gene: TRBJ1-1
D gene: NA
V gene: TRBV27

CDR3 protein: CASSEALQEKLFF
J gene: TRBJ1-4
D gene: NA
V gene: TRBV2

CDR3 protein: CAISESNLRTHHYTF
J gene: TRBJ1-2
D gene: NA
V gene: TRBV10-3

CDR3 protein: CASRTGLNYGYTF
J gene: TRBJ1-2
D gene: NA
V gene: TRBV28

CDR3 protein: CASSISPNEDTTAFF
J gene: TRBJ1-1
D gene: NA
V gene: TRBV19

CDR3 protein: CASKAVKGASQSPLHF
J gene: TRBJ1-6
D gene: NA
V gene: TRBV5-1

CDR3 protein: CASRPGGSTDTQYF
J gene: TRBJ2-3
D gene: TRBD2
V gene: TRBV6-5

CDR3 protein: CASSTPGGGQPQHF
J gene: TRBJ1-5
D gene: NA
V gene: TRBV7-9

CDR3 protein: CASSYRGQNYEQYF
J gene: TRBJ2-7
D gene: TRBD1
V gene: TRBV9

CDR3 protein: CASSQGTGSTDTQYF
J gene: TRBJ2-3
D gene: TRBD1
V gene: TRBV7-9

CDR3 protein: CASKTGGNQPQHF
J gene: TRBJ1-5
D gene: TRBD1
V gene: TRBV28

CDR3 protein: CASSVEPSSPLHF
J gene: TRBJ1-6
D gene: NA
V gene: TRBV9

CDR3 protein: CASRNRAGGTYEQYF
J gene: TRBJ2-7
D gene: TRBD1
V gene: TRBV10-2

CDR3 protein: CASISPDHEQYF
J gene: TRBJ2-7
D gene: NA
V gene: TRBV2

CDR3 protein: CASSDQGQETQYF
J gene: TRBJ2-5
D gene: NA
V gene: TRBV2

CDR3 protein: CASSPGQGYEQYF
J gene: TRBJ2-7
D gene: TRBD1
V gene: TRBV12-3/TRBV12-4

CDR3 protein: CASLGDRGRKGYTF
J gene: TRBJ1-2
D gene: TRBD1
V gene: TRBV19

CDR3 protein: CASNAQGGKEKLFF
J gene: TRBJ1-4
D gene: TRBD1
V gene: TRBV2

CDR3 protein: CASSAGDEDTQYF
J gene: TRBJ2-3
D gene: NA
V gene: TRBV9

CDR3 protein: CASSQYRSTEAFF
J gene: TRBJ1-1
D gene: NA
V gene: TRBV14

CDR3 protein: CASTLAGGTQETQYF
J gene: TRBJ2-5
D gene: TRBD2
V gene: TRBV28

CDR3 protein: CASRPTTTGDYGYTF
J gene: TRBJ1-2
D gene: TRBD1
V gene: TRBV7-9

CDR3 protein: CASSSGLGYEQYF
J gene: TRBJ2-7
D gene: NA
V gene: TRBV19

CDR3 protein: CASRPTTDTQYF
J gene: TRBJ2-3
D gene: NA
V gene: TRBV21-1

CDR3 protein: CASSLVVGPGGELFF
J gene: TRBJ2-2
D gene: NA
V gene: TRBV7-3

CDR3 protein: CATSRDSGYGNTIYF
J gene: TRBJ1-3
D gene: NA
V gene: TRBV15